A selection of T cell receptor beta chains follows, all from one sample in a study of spatial heterogeneity in lung cancer. TCRdb recomputed calls from the 5' RACE reads with MiXCR, one row per CDR3 protein. This sample has 35,000 to 55,000 distinct CDR3 sequences, with around 6.8% found just once. This sample comprised PBMCs, obtained at surgery. These receptors were collected from a female donor with early-stage non-small cell lung cancer. Each CDR3 is given with its conserved first and last residue. The order of the fields is V gene, CDR3 length, D gene, J gene, clone size, CDR3 protein, CDR3 DNA. D genes are given only for firm matches. Expanded clones get a size class; other rows say once, few or many, or leave the size out.

v_gene: TRBV12-3/TRBV12-4; len: 13; d_gene: -; j_gene: TRBJ1-4; abundance: many; CDR3aa: CASTGQRFEKLFF; CDR3nt: TGTGCCAGCACTGGTCAGCGATTCGAAAAACTGTTTTTT
v_gene: TRBV12-3/TRBV12-4; len: 16; d_gene: -; j_gene: TRBJ1-3; abundance: few; CDR3aa: CASRPGPQRPGNTIYF; CDR3nt: TGTGCCAGCAGACCCGGACCCCAACGCCCTGGAAACACCATATATTTT
v_gene: TRBV4-3; len: 15; d_gene: -; j_gene: TRBJ1-6; abundance: -; CDR3aa: CASSLATDSYSPLHF; CDR3nt: TGCGCCAGCAGCCTAGCGACAGACTCCTATTCACCCCTCCACTTT
v_gene: TRBV7-8; len: 15; d_gene: -; j_gene: TRBJ1-2; abundance: few; CDR3aa: CASSLAGHGNYGYTF; CDR3nt: TGTGCCAGCAGCTTAGCGGGGCACGGGAACTATGGCTACACCTTC
v_gene: TRBV6-6; len: 14; d_gene: -; j_gene: TRBJ1-4; abundance: -; CDR3aa: CASSTTGTNEKLFF; CDR3nt: TGTGCCAGCAGTACGACAGGAACTAATGAAAAACTGTTTTTT
v_gene: TRBV10-2; len: 14; d_gene: -; j_gene: TRBJ1-1; abundance: -; CDR3aa: CASSEALVSTEAFF; CDR3nt: TGCGCCAGCAGTGAGGCGCTCGTCAGCACTGAAGCTTTCTTT
v_gene: TRBV7-3; len: 15; d_gene: TRBD1; j_gene: TRBJ2-3; abundance: few; CDR3aa: CASSRDSPSTDTQYF; CDR3nt: TGTGCCAGCAGCAGGGACAGCCCTAGCACAGATACGCAGTATTTT
v_gene: TRBV23-1; len: 13; d_gene: -; j_gene: TRBJ2-7; abundance: many; CDR3aa: CASSQRLSYEQYF; CDR3nt: TGCGCCAGCAGTCAACGCCTATCCTACGAGCAGTACTTC
v_gene: TRBV5-1; len: 15; d_gene: TRBD1; j_gene: TRBJ1-1; abundance: many; CDR3aa: CASSVKRDRGTEAFF; CDR3nt: TGCGCCAGCAGCGTAAAGCGGGACAGGGGGACTGAAGCTTTCTTT
v_gene: TRBV12-3/TRBV12-4; len: 13; d_gene: -; j_gene: TRBJ1-1; abundance: many; CDR3aa: CASSKIENTEAFF; CDR3nt: TGTGCCAGCAGCAAAATTGAGAACACTGAAGCTTTCTTT
v_gene: TRBV6-5; len: 15; d_gene: TRBD1; j_gene: TRBJ2-7; abundance: many; CDR3aa: CASSRGTGGLYEQYF; CDR3nt: TGTGCCAGCAGCCGCGGGACAGGGGGCCTCTACGAGCAGTACTTC
v_gene: TRBV5-1; len: 14; d_gene: -; j_gene: TRBJ1-1; abundance: -; CDR3aa: CASSLGGYNTEAFF; CDR3nt: TGCGCCAGCAGCCTGGGGGGCTATAACACTGAAGCTTTCTTT
v_gene: TRBV21-1; len: 14; d_gene: -; j_gene: TRBJ2-2; abundance: many; CDR3aa: CASSKVTDSGELFF; CDR3nt: TGTGCCAGCAGCAAAGTAACGGACAGCGGGGAGCTGTTTTTT
v_gene: TRBV9; len: 19; d_gene: TRBD2; j_gene: TRBJ2-3; abundance: many; CDR3aa: CASSGTGLAGAGWADTQYF; CDR3nt: TGTGCCAGCAGCGGAACAGGACTAGCGGGGGCCGGTTGGGCAGATACGCAGTATTTT
v_gene: TRBV18; len: 14; d_gene: -; j_gene: TRBJ1-5; abundance: many; CDR3aa: CASSPGWGDQPQHF; CDR3nt: TGTGCCAGCTCCCCGGGGTGGGGTGATCAGCCCCAGCATTTT
v_gene: TRBV9; len: 16; d_gene: -; j_gene: TRBJ1-6; abundance: -; CDR3aa: CASSPSGQIYNSPLHF; CDR3nt: TGTGCCAGCAGCCCATCCGGACAGATTTATAATTCACCCCTCCACTTT
v_gene: TRBV28; len: 17; d_gene: -; j_gene: TRBJ1-5; abundance: many; CDR3aa: CASSPGNRYLSNQPQHF; CDR3nt: TGTGCCAGCAGCCCTGGGAACAGATACCTTAGCAATCAGCCCCAGCATTTT
v_gene: TRBV20-1; len: 14; d_gene: TRBD1; j_gene: TRBJ2-7; abundance: many; CDR3aa: CSARPGTGGDEQYF; CDR3nt: TGCAGTGCTAGGCCTGGGACAGGGGGGGACGAGCAGTACTTC
v_gene: TRBV5-1; len: 14; d_gene: TRBD1; j_gene: TRBJ2-5; abundance: -; CDR3aa: CASSVGTGKETQYF; CDR3nt: TGCGCCAGCAGCGTGGGGACAGGGAAAGAGACCCAGTACTTC
v_gene: TRBV11-2; len: 17; d_gene: TRBD2; j_gene: TRBJ2-3; abundance: few; CDR3aa: CASSLLAGGGAGDTQYF; CDR3nt: TGTGCCAGCAGCTTACTCGCCGGCGGGGGGGCCGGAGATACGCAGTATTTT
v_gene: TRBV6-2/TRBV6-3; len: 14; d_gene: -; j_gene: TRBJ1-5; abundance: -; CDR3aa: CASSYSGQGQPQRF; CDR3nt: TGTGCCAGCAGTTACTCTGGGCAAGGTCAGCCCCAGCGTTTT
v_gene: TRBV7-9; len: 15; d_gene: TRBD1; j_gene: TRBJ1-6; abundance: -; CDR3aa: CASSLMGTDNSPLHF; CDR3nt: TGTGCCAGCAGCTTAATGGGGACAGATAATTCACCCCTCCACTTT
v_gene: TRBV3-1; len: 16; d_gene: TRBD2; j_gene: TRBJ2-3; abundance: many; CDR3aa: CASSRRLAGVSDTQYF; CDR3nt: TGTGCCAGCAGCCGCCGACTAGCGGGGGTCTCAGATACGCAGTATTTT
v_gene: TRBV6-5; len: 15; d_gene: TRBD1; j_gene: TRBJ1-1; abundance: few; CDR3aa: CASNRPGTGNTEAFF; CDR3nt: TGTGCCAGCAACCGTCCCGGGACAGGGAACACTGAAGCTTTCTTT
v_gene: TRBV6-1; len: 15; d_gene: TRBD1; j_gene: TRBJ1-6; abundance: few; CDR3aa: CASTTGQEYNSPLHF; CDR3nt: TGTGCCAGCACCACCGGACAGGAATATAATTCACCCCTCCACTTT
v_gene: TRBV18; len: 14; d_gene: TRBD1; j_gene: TRBJ2-1; abundance: many; CDR3aa: CASSPGQGHNEQFF; CDR3nt: TGTGCCAGCTCACCTGGACAGGGACACAATGAGCAGTTCTTC
v_gene: TRBV20-1; len: 13; d_gene: TRBD1; j_gene: TRBJ1-4; abundance: many; CDR3aa: CSAWTGASGKLFF; CDR3nt: TGCAGTGCCTGGACAGGGGCTTCGGGAAAACTGTTTTTT
v_gene: TRBV12-3/TRBV12-4; len: 14; d_gene: -; j_gene: TRBJ2-7; abundance: few; CDR3aa: CASSPRLAAYEQYF; CDR3nt: TGTGCCAGCAGTCCCAGGCTGGCGGCCTACGAGCAGTACTTC
v_gene: TRBV11-2; len: 12; d_gene: -; j_gene: TRBJ1-5; abundance: many; CDR3aa: CASSSFNQPQHF; CDR3nt: TGTGCCAGCAGCTCCTTCAATCAGCCCCAGCATTTT
v_gene: TRBV10-1; len: 13; d_gene: -; j_gene: TRBJ2-2; abundance: many; CDR3aa: CASKYSNTGELFF; CDR3nt: TGCGCCAGCAAGTACAGCAACACCGGGGAGCTGTTTTTT
v_gene: TRBV6-1; len: 14; d_gene: TRBD2; j_gene: TRBJ2-1; abundance: few; CDR3aa: CASRGLAGHNEQFF; CDR3nt: TGTGCCAGCAGGGGACTAGCGGGGCACAATGAGCAGTTCTTC
v_gene: TRBV4-3; len: 13; d_gene: -; j_gene: TRBJ1-1; abundance: many; CDR3aa: CASSQDRRAPVFF; CDR3nt: TGCGCCAGCAGCCAAGATCGCAGGGCCCCGGTCTTCTTT
v_gene: TRBV7-2; len: 14; d_gene: TRBD1; j_gene: TRBJ2-7; abundance: -; CDR3aa: CASSFRQGTNEQYF; CDR3nt: TGTGCCAGCAGCTTCCGACAGGGGACGAACGAGCAGTACTTC
v_gene: TRBV27; len: 13; d_gene: -; j_gene: TRBJ2-5; abundance: many; CDR3aa: CASRPQVQETQYF; CDR3nt: TGTGCCAGCAGACCCCAGGTCCAAGAGACCCAGTACTTC
v_gene: TRBV15; len: 16; d_gene: TRBD2; j_gene: TRBJ2-7; abundance: many; CDR3aa: CATSRIAGSYSYEQYF; CDR3nt: TGTGCCACCAGCAGAATAGCGGGGTCTTACTCCTACGAGCAGTACTTC
v_gene: TRBV12-3/TRBV12-4; len: 15; d_gene: TRBD2; j_gene: TRBJ2-2; abundance: many; CDR3aa: CASSFRLAGAGELFF; CDR3nt: TGTGCCAGCAGCTTTCGACTAGCGGGGGCCGGGGAGCTGTTTTTT
v_gene: TRBV12-3/TRBV12-4; len: 15; d_gene: TRBD1; j_gene: TRBJ2-7; abundance: many; CDR3aa: CASRPTGTGGFEQYF; CDR3nt: TGTGCCAGCAGACCCACCGGGACAGGGGGTTTCGAGCAGTACTTC
v_gene: TRBV12-5; len: 15; d_gene: TRBD1; j_gene: TRBJ1-3; abundance: -; CDR3aa: CASGTGTGTGNTIYF; CDR3nt: TGTGCTAGTGGGACCGGGACAGGGACTGGAAACACCATATATTTT
v_gene: TRBV9; len: 17; d_gene: -; j_gene: TRBJ1-6; abundance: many; CDR3aa: CASSVEIESSYNSPLHF; CDR3nt: TGTGCCAGCAGCGTAGAGATAGAAAGCTCCTATAATTCACCCCTCCACTTT
v_gene: TRBV6-2/TRBV6-3; len: 16; d_gene: -; j_gene: TRBJ1-1; abundance: few; CDR3aa: CASSYPRGTSNTEAFF; CDR3nt: TGTGCCAGCAGTTACCCTCGAGGGACATCGAACACTGAAGCTTTCTTT
v_gene: TRBV20-1; len: 13; d_gene: -; j_gene: TRBJ2-7; abundance: many; CDR3aa: CSATRQGPYEQYF; CDR3nt: TGCAGTGCTACTCGGCAGGGTCCCTACGAGCAGTACTTC
v_gene: TRBV7-2; len: 15; d_gene: TRBD2; j_gene: TRBJ2-2; abundance: few; CDR3aa: CASKDLGLAPGELFF; CDR3nt: TGTGCCAGCAAAGACCTCGGACTAGCACCCGGGGAGCTGTTTTTT
v_gene: TRBV10-3; len: 14; d_gene: -; j_gene: TRBJ2-3; abundance: many; CDR3aa: CAISYRASTDTQYF; CDR3nt: TGTGCCATCAGTTACAGGGCCAGCACAGATACGCAGTATTTT
v_gene: TRBV9; len: 15; d_gene: TRBD1; j_gene: TRBJ1-5; abundance: -; CDR3aa: CASSVGQGASQPQHF; CDR3nt: TGTGCCAGCAGCGTCGGGCAGGGGGCATCTCAGCCCCAGCATTTT
v_gene: TRBV16; len: 13; d_gene: -; j_gene: TRBJ1-5; abundance: many; CDR3aa: CASSQTPNQPQHF; CDR3nt: TGTGCCAGCAGTCAAACCCCGAATCAGCCCCAGCATTTT